These 20 T cell receptor beta chains were all obtained from the same sample, sequenced in a study of cytomegalovirus exposure and HLA in healthy donors (dated by TCRdb to 2017 to 2019). Library creation used the immunoSEQ multiplex PCR assay. For the multiplex PCR, a mixture combining 60 forward primers for TCR Vbeta segments and 13 reverse primers for TCR Jbeta segments was used. TCRdb provides this immuneACCESS table in a form limited to in-frame rearrangements. Some clones are lacking; in checked studies, under half of them reflect an unresolved V gene, and why the rest are absent is not known. The sample data list some 70,000 clones, and about 73% of these were observed just once. The ten most abundant clones make up roughly 11% of the sample. Sequenced: PBMCs. The origin of the receptors is a woman under 40 in good health and CMV-seronegative.

J is TRBJ2-1 and V is TRBV5-1; 8 positions match TRBD2. From germline, CDR1 is SGHRS and CDR2 YFSETQ. J gave up 4 bases and V 0 bases, and 3 bases lay outside the gene matches. This CDR3 is built from 15 residues. The CDR3 protein is CASSLGERGYNEQFF. CDR3 coding DNA: TGCGCCAGCAGCTTGGGCGAGCGGGGGTACAATGAGCAGTTCTTC.

J is TRBJ1-1 and V is TRBV4-3; TRBD1 aligns across 7 bases. This CDR3 is 15 amino acids long. After removal of 2 bases from V and 1 base from J, the junction contained 4 bases not matched to a gene. Germline assignment: CDR1 LGHNA and CDR2 YSLEER. Here the CDR3 reads CASSQHRDRNTEAFF. The CDR3 DNA is TGCGCCAGCAGCCAACATAGGGACAGGAACACTGAAGCTTTCTTT.

The chain carries TRBV5-1 and TRBJ2-5, with D unclear. Germline V gene lookup returns CDR1 SGHRS and CDR2 YFSETQ. The CDR3 is made up of 12 amino acids. The germline V and J ends were trimmed by 4 bases and 0 bases, with 4 bases remaining between them. The CDR3 sequence is CASSPYQETQYF. Here the CDR3 DNA reads TGCGCCAGCAGCCCCTACCAAGAGACCCAGTACTTC.

The genes are TRBV7-2 and TRBJ2-1; D gene ambiguous. Trimming pared 4 bases from V and 7 bases from J, leaving 14 bases between. Germline assignment: CDR1 SGHTA and CDR2 FQGNSA. There are 14 residues in the CDR3. The CDR3 is CASSSFLRANEQFF. CDR3 sequence (DNA): TGTGCCAGCAGCTCTTTCCTCCGAGCGAATGAGCAGTTCTTC.

This clone has a handful of counts. The V and J genes are TRBV7-3 and TRBJ2-5; the D gene is possibly TRBD1 (8 bases). The germline CDR1 and CDR2 sequences are SGHTA and FQGTGA. Trimming removed 6 bases from V and 10 bases from J, with 18 bases in between. The CDR3 totals 13 residues. The CDR3 region is CASSTGGGLDQYF. The CDR3 DNA reads TGTGCCAGCAGTACAGGGGGGGGGCTAGACCAGTACTTC.

This clone was found a few times. The chain is built from TRBV30 and TRBJ2-1; D might be TRBD1 (5 bases). Deletions cut 0 bases from V and 7 bases from J, with 16 bases between. Germline CDR1 is GTSNPN and CDR2 is SVGIG (reference sequence). CDR3 length equals 15 residues. The CDR3 loop reads CAWSVSGATWNEQFF. In DNA form, the CDR3 reads TGTGCCTGGAGTGTAAGTGGGGCCACTTGGAATGAGCAGTTCTTC.

The J gene is TRBJ2-1, the V gene TRBV15; 10 nucleotides agree with TRBD1. The V gene end was trimmed by 0 bases and the J gene end by 15 bases; junction bases not matched to a gene: 8. The CDR3 contains 14 residues. The V gene's germline CDR1 is LNHNV and CDR2 YYDKDF (reference sequence). The CDR3 loop is CATSRDSWGQGWFF. As DNA, the CDR3 is TGTGCCACCAGCAGAGATTCTTGGGGACAGGGGTGGTTCTTC.

The V and J genes are TRBV4-1 and TRBJ1-2, with D maybe TRBD1 (6 bases). The V gene lost 0 bases and the J gene lost 3 bases, with 11 bases spanning the gap. This CDR3 has 15 residues. The germline CDR1 and CDR2 sequences are MGHRA and YSYEKL. CDR3 DNA: TGCGCCAGCAGCCAAGATCACAGGGTTTACTATGGCTACACCTTC. Its protein is CASSQDHRVYYGYTF.

This clone was recorded only once. This chain uses TRBV7-3 with TRBJ2-5; 15 bases fit TRBD2. The CDR3 has 17 residues. The V segment lost 3 bases and the J segment 3 bases; nucleotides outside the gene matches: 5. Germline V lookup: CDR1 SGHTA, CDR2 FQGTGA. CDR3 DNA: TGTGCCAGCAGCTTCGGGACTAGCGGGGGGTTTAAAGAGACCCAGTACTTC. It specifies CASSFGTSGGFKETQYF.

Comment on this clone: Other nucleotide sequences from this sample produce the same CDR3. The chain carries TRBV9 and TRBJ1-1, with D hard to call. The CDR3 totals 13 residues. The V end was cut by 0 bases, the J end by 1 base, with 4 bases between. Germline V gene data show CDR1 as SGDLS and CDR2 as YYNGEE. The CDR3 bases are TGTGCCAGCAGCGTAGTCCAGAACACTGAAGCTTTCTTT. It is translated as CASSVVQNTEAFF. The full variable domain, with the rest looked up from reference TRBV9 and TRBJ1-1, is DSGVTQTPKHLITATGQRVTLRCSPRSGDLSVYWYQQSLDQGLQFLIQYYNGEERAKGNILERFSAQQFPDLHSELNLSSLELGDSALYFCASSVVQNTEAFFGQGTRLTVV.

The CDR3 spells CASSLYPDSSYNSPLHF. Written as DNA, the CDR3 is TGTGCCAGCAGCTTATACCCCGACAGCTCCTATAATTCACCCCTCCACTTT. V gene TRBV7-6 combines with J gene TRBJ1-6; D is possibly TRBD1 (5 bases). From germline, CDR1 is SGHVS and CDR2 FNYEAQ. This CDR3 is 17 amino acids long. Trimming cost V 2 bases and J 0 bases, with 11 bases left between them.

The chain joins TRBV6-6 to TRBJ1-5, with 9 bases that match TRBD1. The CDR3 is 16 amino acids. The V segment lost 7 bases and the J segment 0 bases; nucleotides outside the gene matches: 7. Per the germline V gene, CDR1 is MNHNY and CDR2 is SVGAGI (reference sequence). In DNA, the CDR3 is TGTGCCAGCACCGAACAGGGGGCGTATAGCAATCAGCCCCAGCATTTT. This gives the protein CASTEQGAYSNQPQHF.

The rearrangement joins TRBV11-2 to TRBJ1-5; 10 bases map to TRBD1. Germline-derived CDR1 and CDR2 are SGHAT and FQNNGV. V was clipped by 5 bases and J by 4 bases; unmatched bases: 2. The CDR3 sequence is 14 residues long. Written as DNA, the CDR3 is TGTGCCAGCAGCCGGACAGGGGGAAATCAGCCCCAGCATTTT. Its protein is CASSRTGGNQPQHF.

The chain joins TRBV27 to TRBJ2-7; 7 bases match TRBD2. CDR1 is MNHEY and CDR2 is SMNVEV in the germline V gene (reference sequence). V was pared by 3 bases and J by 5 bases, with 7 bases of the junction left unmatched. The CDR3 spans 14 residues. The CDR3 sequence is CASSFWGGQDEQYF. For the CDR3, the DNA is TGTGCCAGCAGTTTTTGGGGAGGGCAGGACGAGCAGTACTTC.

This clone was observed once. The V gene is TRBV30, the J gene TRBJ1-4, with 7 bases matching TRBD1. The CDR3 is 13 residues long. From germline, CDR1 is GTSNPN and CDR2 SVGIG (reference sequence). The V and J ends lost 1 base and 7 bases, in that order; junction bases with no gene match: 3. The CDR3 nucleotides are TGTGCCTGGAGTGAGGGGGCTGTTGAAAAACTGTTTTTT. Its protein product is CAWSEGAVEKLFF.

This chain uses TRBV5-6 with TRBJ2-2, with 8 positions matching TRBD2. Germline trimming cut 2 bases from V and 7 bases from J; bases unmatched to any gene: 10. Germline V CDR1 and CDR2: SGHDT, YYEEEE. The CDR3 runs 16 residues. The DNA of the CDR3 is TGTGCCAGCAGCTTCGATCGGGGGGGCCTGGGCGGGGAGCTGTTTTTT. Translated: CASSFDRGGLGGELFF.

The V gene is TRBV9, the J gene TRBJ1-1, with 7 bases matching TRBD1. J gave up 0 bases and V 7 bases, and 3 bases lay outside the gene matches. The length of the CDR3 is 13 residues. The germline V gene has CDR1 SGDLS and CDR2 YYNGEE. CDR3: CASRDSMNTEAFF. The CDR3, as DNA: TGTGCCAGCCGGGACAGTATGAACACTGAAGCTTTCTTT.

The V gene is TRBV6-5, the J gene TRBJ2-3, with TRBD1 matching 7 bases. The CDR3 length is 13 residues. Germline V gene data show CDR1 as MNHEY and CDR2 as SVGAGI. V was pared by 6 bases and J by 1 base, with 1 base of the junction left unmatched. DNA of the CDR3: TGTGCCAGCAGGGGGACAGGCACAGATACGCAGTATTTT. As protein: CASRGTGTDTQYF.

J is TRBJ1-4 and V is TRBV5-1; tentative D call: TRBD1 (5 bases). The CDR3 has 14 amino acids. Germline CDR1 and CDR2: SGHRS and YFSETQ. Trimming removed 4 bases from V and 5 bases from J, with 12 bases in between. The CDR3 sequence is CASSPGTENEKLFF. CDR3 in DNA: TGCGCCAGCAGCCCCGGGACTGAGAATGAAAAACTGTTTTTT.

This chain uses TRBV7-2 with TRBJ1-5, with a possible D match to TRBD1 (6 bases). The CDR3 spans 16 residues. Germline CDR1 reads SGHTA; CDR2 reads FQGNSA. V lost 4 bases and J 0 bases, leaving 13 bases between the germline ends. CDR3 DNA: TGTGCCAGCAGCTCCCAGGACAGAGATAGCAATCAGCCCCAGCATTTT. This codes for CASSSQDRDSNQPQHF.